This T cell receptor beta chain is from a study of blood T cell repertoires in COVID-19. Study context: Sites across the United States, Italy and Spain contributed samples from acute and convalescent COVID-19. PBMCs, B-cell-depleted T cells, or T cells were the source of the cDNA or gDNA that made up the material.

Per the original data handling: Estimates of nucleated cell counts were drawn from the amplification of reference gene primers. Repertoires were generated with immunoSEQ multiplex PCR, while TCRdb's copy carries only in-frame clones and drops some. That table gives V, J and clone size, and the DNA gave D and trimming. Among fewer than 50,000 clones listed, around 80% were seen once. The germline gives CDR1 GTSNPN, CDR2 SVGIG (reference sequence). CDR3 length: 14 amino acids. The V gene end was trimmed by 5 bases and the J gene end by 1 base; junction bases not matched to a gene: 5. The chain is built from TRBV30 and TRBJ2-3; TRBD1 agrees at 8 bases. The clonotype comes from a man in his 70s with acute or convalescent COVID-19. Material: peripheral blood. The CDR3 sequence is CAWAETGGTDTQYF. CDR3 sequence (DNA): TGTGCCTGGGCTGAGACAGGGGGCACAGATACGCAGTATTTT.